These 30 T cell receptor beta chains originate from one sample sequenced in a study of OX40 agonist ivuxolimab in advanced cancers. Some clones are missing from TCRdb's copy, which holds only in-frame ones; the method was immunoSEQ multiplex PCR. Of under 45,000 clones in the sample, around 73% were seen once. This sample comprised CD4+ or CD8+ T cells sorted from blood, obtained in a trial of the OX40 agonist ivuxolimab. These TCRs come from an adult with an advanced solid tumor such as melanoma, head and neck, liver or kidney cancer.

This chain joins TRBV9 and TRBJ2-1; the match to TRBD2 covers 9 bases. This CDR3 is built from 15 residues. CDR1 and CDR2 from the germline V gene are SGDLS and YYNGEE. J was trimmed by 8 bases and V by 0 bases; bases with no gene match: 6. As DNA, the CDR3 is TGTGCCAGCAGCGTAGGCACAGCGGGGGGCTATGAGCAGTTCTTC. Its protein is CASSVGTAGGYEQFF.

The V call is TRBV9, the J call TRBJ2-1, with D maybe TRBD2 (6 bases). The germline V and J ends were trimmed by 3 bases and 0 bases, with 16 bases remaining between them. The CDR3 extends over 17 amino acids. Germline V gene sequence: CDR1 SGDLS, CDR2 YYNGEE. The CDR3 DNA reads as TGTGCCAGCAGCGCCCCCCGGGACTCTAGCTCCTACAATGAGCAGTTCTTC. It translates to CASSAPRDSSSYNEQFF.

Only one count was recorded for this clone. The chain employs TRBV7-9 and TRBJ2-1; 11 nucleotides agree with TRBD2. Germline CDR1 is SEHNR and CDR2 is FQNEAQ (reference sequence). CDR3 length equals 17 residues. J gave up 2 bases and V 5 bases, and 8 bases lay outside the gene matches. This CDR3 reads CASSLWTSGWTYNEQFF. CDR3 nucleotides: TGTGCCAGCAGCCTATGGACTAGCGGGTGGACCTACAATGAGCAGTTCTTC.

The V and J genes are TRBV15 and TRBJ1-3; D ambiguous. Per the germline V gene, CDR1 is LNHNV and CDR2 is YYDKDF (reference sequence). Between the trimmed V and J ends, which lost 3 bases and 0 bases, there was a span of 9 bases. CDR3 length: 15 amino acids. The CDR3 here is CATSSEGHSGNTIYF. The DNA for the CDR3 is TGTGCCACCAGCAGTGAGGGCCACTCTGGAAACACCATATATTTT.

The chain carries TRBV2 and TRBJ2-7, with D unclear. Per germline, CDR1 SNHLY and CDR2 FYNNEI. V was cut by 3 bases and J by 4 bases, with 10 bases left in between. The CDR3 runs 13 residues. The CDR3 sequence is CASSENPRYEQYF. CDR3 bases: TGTGCCAGCAGTGAGAACCCGAGGTACGAGCAGTACTTC.

The chain employs TRBV18 and TRBJ2-5; the match to TRBD2 covers 9 bases. The CDR3 consists of 15 residues. CDR1 and CDR2 from the germline V gene are KGHSH and LQKENI. V was pared by 0 bases and J by 4 bases, with 3 bases of the junction left unmatched. The CDR3 reads CASSPPETSGETQYF. The DNA of the CDR3 is TGTGCCAGCTCACCACCAGAGACTAGCGGAGAGACCCAGTACTTC.

This clone came up a few times. The rearrangement uses TRBV7-3 and TRBJ2-2; 9 bases line up with TRBD2. Germline V gene lookup returns CDR1 SGHTA and CDR2 FQGTGA. The junction had 8 bases not matched to a gene; V was cut back by 5 bases and J by 7 bases. CDR3 size: 15 residues. The CDR3 loop is CASSQGTSSSGELFF. The CDR3 region has the DNA TGTGCCAGCAGCCAGGGGACTAGCTCGAGCGGGGAGCTGTTTTTT.

The chain combines TRBV10-3 with TRBJ2-2; D is unclear. The CDR3 is 13 amino acids. Germline values: CDR1 ENHRY, CDR2 SYGVKD. V was cut by 7 bases and J by 2 bases, with 8 bases left in between. The CDR3 coding sequence is TGTGCCATCACCGCGACCAACACCGGGGAGCTGTTTTTT. Translated: CAITATNTGELFF.

The rearrangement links TRBV18 to TRBJ1-1; D uncertain. CDR3 length equals 11 residues. Germline V CDR1 and CDR2: KGHSH, LQKENI. V was cut by 4 bases and J by 7 bases, with 7 bases left in between. CDR3 region: CASSLGIEAFF. Here the CDR3 DNA reads TGTGCCAGCTCACTCGGGATTGAAGCTTTCTTT.

This chain connects TRBV2 to TRBJ2-1; no firm D call. This CDR3 spans 14 amino acids. CDR1 is SNHLY and CDR2 is FYNNEI in the germline V gene. V lost 7 bases and J 0 bases, leaving 10 bases between the germline ends. The CDR3 DNA reads as TGTGCCAGCAACCCGACGGACTCCTACAATGAGCAGTTCTTC. It is translated as CASNPTDSYNEQFF.

CDR3 amino acids: CAISPDGNTGELFF. DNA of the CDR3: TGTGCCATCAGTCCGGACGGGAACACCGGGGAGCTGTTTTTT. This chain links TRBV10-3 with TRBJ2-2; D ambiguous. CDR1 is ENHRY and CDR2 is SYGVKD in the germline V gene. The CDR3 loop spans 14 amino acids. The V end lost 5 bases, the J end lost 1 base, and 8 bases lay between the germline ends.

The count of this clone is one. The chain combines TRBV7-2 with TRBJ2-1, with D perhaps matching TRBD2 (6 bases). Germline V lookup: CDR1 SGHTA, CDR2 FQGNSA. V lost 5 bases, J lost 7 bases, and 18 bases lay in between. The length of the CDR3 is 15 residues. The CDR3 DNA is TGTGCCAGCAGCATACAGCGGGCCCCATTGAATGAGCAGTTCTTC. Protein: CASSIQRAPLNEQFF.

This clone was recorded once. The V and J genes are TRBV5-4 and TRBJ2-6, with 8 bases that match TRBD1. The CDR3 consists of 17 residues. The ends lost 3 bases at V and 0 bases at J; junction bases unmatched: 5. The germline V gene encodes CDR1 SGHNT and CDR2 YYREEE (reference sequence). CDR3 sequence (DNA): TGTGCCAGCAGCTCCGGACAGGGCCCCTCTGGGGCCAACGTCCTGACTTTC. This encodes CASSSGQGPSGANVLTF.

This clone has more than one count but fewer than ten. The gene calls are TRBV15 and TRBJ2-6; D possibly corresponds to TRBD2 (5 bases). V was trimmed by 5 bases and J by 6 bases, leaving 8 bases between them. Germline loops: CDR1 LNHNV, CDR2 YYDKDF (reference sequence). This CDR3 is built from 13 residues. The CDR3: CATSPGVANVLTF. The DNA of the CDR3 is TGTGCCACCAGCCCCGGGGTGGCCAACGTCCTGACTTTC.

The gene calls are TRBV5-4 and TRBJ1-4; D not certain. Germline V gene data show CDR1 as SGHNT and CDR2 as YYREEE (reference sequence). The CDR3 spans 13 residues. Trimming cost V 0 bases and J 6 bases, with 6 bases left between them. The CDR3 DNA follows: TGTGCCAGCAGCTTGGCGGGTTATGAAAAACTGTTTTTT. It encodes CASSLAGYEKLFF. Together with reference TRBV5-4 and TRBJ1-4, the CDR3 gives the full variable domain: ETGVTQSPTHLIKTRGQQVTLRCSSQSGHNTVSWYQQALGQGPQFIFQYYREEENGRGNFPPRFSGLQFPNYSSELNVNALELDDSALYLCASSLAGYEKLFFGSGTQLSVL.

This chain joins TRBV6-1 and TRBJ1-1; no definite D call. V gave up 1 base and J gave up 8 bases, with 17 bases separating them. Germline V gene sequence: CDR1 MNHNS, CDR2 SASEGT. This CDR3 spans 15 amino acids. CDR3 amino acids: CASSEEQGRLIEAFF. CDR3 sequence (DNA): TGTGCCAGCAGTGAAGAGCAAGGCAGGCTGATCGAAGCTTTCTTT.

The gene calls are TRBV11-2 and TRBJ2-1; TRBD1 is a possible D gene (6 bases). V was trimmed by 1 base and J by 7 bases, leaving 14 bases between them. CDR3 size: 15 residues. Germline V gene sequence: CDR1 SGHAT, CDR2 FQNNGV. The CDR3 reads CASSLAGQTRNEQFF. Written as DNA, the CDR3 is TGTGCCAGCAGCTTAGCAGGACAGACCAGAAATGAGCAGTTCTTC.

V usage is TRBV5-1 and J usage is TRBJ2-3; 10 bases match TRBD1. This CDR3 contains 16 residues. CDR1 SGHRS and CDR2 YFSETQ come from the germline V gene. The V and J ends lost 3 bases and 5 bases, in that order; junction bases with no gene match: 9. The CDR3 DNA sequence: TGCGCCAGCAGCTCCCTCCGACAGGGGGCAGGAGATACGCAGTATTTT. Translating gives CASSSLRQGAGDTQYF.

The gene calls are TRBV5-6 and TRBJ1-4; D is uncertain. CDR1 and CDR2 (germline): SGHDT, YYEEEE. The length of the CDR3 is 12 residues. Trimming left V 2 bases short and J 8 bases short, with 7 bases between. DNA of the CDR3: TGTGCCAGCAGCTTAGGTGGGGAAAAACTGTTTTTT. The encoded protein is CASSLGGEKLFF.

DNA for the CDR3: TGTGCCAGCAGCGTAGAGGCATCGGGGGGAAACACCATATATTTT. This gives the protein CASSVEASGGNTIYF. The gene calls are TRBV9 and TRBJ1-3; D is uncertain. The CDR3 is 15 residues long. Germline assignment: CDR1 SGDLS and CDR2 YYNGEE. V shed 0 bases and J shed 4 bases, with 11 bases lying between them. The full variable domain, its missing parts supplied by reference TRBV9 and TRBJ1-3, is DSGVTQTPKHLITATGQRVTLRCSPRSGDLSVYWYQQSLDQGLQFLIQYYNGEERAKGNILERFSAQQFPDLHSELNLSSLELGDSALYFCASSVEASGGNTIYFGEGSWLTVV.

The chain has TRBV7-2 and TRBJ2-5, with 9 bases aligning to TRBD1. The DNA end favors TRBJ2-7, so the J call may be wrong. The CDR3 has 14 amino acids. CDR1 is SGHTA and CDR2 is FQGNSA in the germline V gene. The CDR3 is CASSVGQGIYEQYF. CDR3 nucleotides: TGTGCCAGCAGCGTCGGACAGGGGATCTACGAGCAGTACTTC.

This clone was seen a handful of times. The chain couples TRBV9 to TRBJ2-2; D uncertain. With 4 bases removed from V and 2 bases from J, the gap between germline ends came to 6 bases. CDR1 SGDLS and CDR2 YYNGEE come from the germline V gene. The CDR3 sequence is 13 residues long. CDR3 sequence: CASSTFNTGELFF. The CDR3 nucleotides read TGTGCCAGCAGCACCTTTAACACCGGGGAGCTGTTTTTT. Full variable domain (missing parts from reference TRBV9 and TRBJ2-2): DSGVTQTPKHLITATGQRVTLRCSPRSGDLSVYWYQQSLDQGLQFLIQYYNGEERAKGNILERFSAQQFPDLHSELNLSSLELGDSALYFCASSTFNTGELFFGEGSRLTVL.

The chain uses TRBV5-1 and TRBJ2-1, with 7 bases lining up with TRBD2. V gave up 2 bases and J gave up 5 bases; unmatched junction bases: 7. The CDR3 extends over 15 amino acids. Germline CDR1 is SGHRS and CDR2 is YFSETQ. The CDR3 reads CASSFGGRANNEQFF. The CDR3 DNA sequence: TGCGCCAGCAGCTTTGGAGGGAGGGCCAACAATGAGCAGTTCTTC.

The V call is TRBV12-5, the J call TRBJ1-6; D is undetermined. Trimming shortened V by 2 bases and J by 5 bases, and 4 bases separated the two germline ends. Looked up from germline, CDR1 is LGHNT and CDR2 is FRNRAP. CDR3 length equals 13 residues. The DNA for the CDR3 is TGTGCTAGTGGTTTGCAGAATAATTCACCCCTCCACTTT. It encodes CASGLQNNSPLHF.

The chain has TRBV18 and TRBJ1-2; D remains unclear. Between the trimmed V and J ends, which lost 0 bases and 4 bases, there was a span of 12 bases. The germline V gene encodes CDR1 KGHSH and CDR2 LQKENI. This CDR3 spans 15 amino acids. The CDR3 DNA reads TGTGCCAGCTCACCACCATCGCCCGCAACCTATGGCTACACCTTC. This encodes CASSPPSPATYGYTF.

The rearrangement uses TRBV19 and TRBJ2-2, with TRBD2 identical over 11 bases. From germline, CDR1 is LNHDA and CDR2 SQIVND (reference sequence). V was pared by 4 bases and J by 7 bases, with 8 bases of the junction left unmatched. This CDR3 has 16 amino acids. CDR3 sequence (DNA): TGTGCCAGTAGTAGGGGACTAGCGGCAATTGGCGGGGAGCTGTTTTTT. Translating gives CASSRGLAAIGGELFF.

This clone was observed once. The V and J genes are TRBV29-1 and TRBJ2-2, with no clear D. The CDR3 length is 13 residues. Per germline, CDR1 SQVTM and CDR2 ANQGSEA. The V end was cut by 6 bases, the J end by 2 bases, with 10 bases between. The DNA of the CDR3 is TGCAGCGTCCTCCTCAGTAACACCGGGGAGCTGTTTTTT. This gives the protein CSVLLSNTGELFF.

J is TRBJ2-1 and V is TRBV7-9; D may be TRBD1 (6 bases). CDR3 size: 16 residues. Between the trimmed V and J ends, which lost 2 bases and 2 bases, there was a span of 13 bases. CDR1 and CDR2 (germline): SEHNR, FQNEAQ (reference sequence). CDR3 DNA sequence: TGTGCCAGCAGCTTATTCGCAGGGGCCCCCTACAATGAGCAGTTCTTC. As protein: CASSLFAGAPYNEQFF.

This clone was picked up a small number of times. This sequence joins TRBV27 and TRBJ2-1, with TRBD2 as a possible D gene (6 bases). The CDR3 spans 18 residues. CDR1 and CDR2 (germline): MNHEY, SMNVEV (reference sequence). V shed 0 bases and J shed 3 bases, with 18 bases lying between them. The chain's CDR3 is CASSLSPSISGLYNEQFF. The CDR3 nucleotides are TGTGCCAGCAGTTTATCGCCCTCAATATCGGGACTCTACAATGAGCAGTTCTTC.

Concerning this clone: A much larger clone differs by one base, so this may be a read error. The chain employs TRBV5-4 and TRBJ1-1, with 7 bases matching TRBD1. The CDR3 contains 15 residues. Germline V gives CDR1 SGHNT, CDR2 YYREEE (reference sequence). Here the CDR3 reads CTSSPRQGGNTEAFF. In nucleotides, the CDR3 is TGTACCAGCAGCCCCCGACAGGGAGGGAACACTGAAGCTTTCTTT.